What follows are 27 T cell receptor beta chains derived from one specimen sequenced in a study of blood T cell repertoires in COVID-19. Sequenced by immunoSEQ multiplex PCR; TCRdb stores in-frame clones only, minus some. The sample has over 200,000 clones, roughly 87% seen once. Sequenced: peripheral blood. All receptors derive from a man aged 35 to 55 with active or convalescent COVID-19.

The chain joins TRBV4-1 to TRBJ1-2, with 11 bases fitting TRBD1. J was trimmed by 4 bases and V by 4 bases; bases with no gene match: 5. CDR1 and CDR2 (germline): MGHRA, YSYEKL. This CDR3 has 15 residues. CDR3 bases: TGCGCCAGCAGCCTGGGACAGGGGGAACGCTATGGCTACACCTTC. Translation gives CASSLGQGERYGYTF.

CDR3 region: CASSFGGLAGGLHGELFF. The CDR3 DNA reads as TGTGCCAGCTCTTTCGGCGGATTAGCGGGAGGGCTCCACGGGGAGCTGTTTTTT. V and J are TRBV28 and TRBJ2-2; 11 bases are shared with TRBD2. The CDR3 loop spans 18 amino acids. With 8 bases clipped from V and 7 bases from J, the junction kept 18 bases outside the gene matches. Per the germline V gene, CDR1 is MDHEN and CDR2 is SYDVKM.

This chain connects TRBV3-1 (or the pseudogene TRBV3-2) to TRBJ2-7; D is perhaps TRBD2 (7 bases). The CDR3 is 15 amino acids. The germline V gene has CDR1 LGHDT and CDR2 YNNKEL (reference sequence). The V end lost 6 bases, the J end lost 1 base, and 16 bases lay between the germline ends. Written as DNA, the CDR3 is TGTGCCAGCAGACCGGAGGGGGGGCGATCCTACGAGCAGTACTTC. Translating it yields CASRPEGGRSYEQYF.

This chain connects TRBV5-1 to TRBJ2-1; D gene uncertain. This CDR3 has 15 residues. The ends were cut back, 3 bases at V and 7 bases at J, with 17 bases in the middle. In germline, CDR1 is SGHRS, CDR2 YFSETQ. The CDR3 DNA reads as TGCGCCAGCAGCTCCGACGTCCATGTCGGGAATGAGCAGTTCTTC. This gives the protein CASSSDVHVGNEQFF.

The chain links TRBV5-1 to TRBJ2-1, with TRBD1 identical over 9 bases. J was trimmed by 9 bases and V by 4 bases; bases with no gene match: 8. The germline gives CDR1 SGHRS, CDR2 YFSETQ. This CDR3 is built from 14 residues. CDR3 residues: CASSPQGAHGEQFF. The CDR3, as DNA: TGCGCCAGCAGCCCACAGGGGGCCCACGGTGAGCAGTTCTTC.

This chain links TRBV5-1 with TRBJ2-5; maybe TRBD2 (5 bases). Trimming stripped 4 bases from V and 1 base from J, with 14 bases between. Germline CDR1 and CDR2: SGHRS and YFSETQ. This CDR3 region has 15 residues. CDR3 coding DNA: TGCGCCAGCAGCACCGGGGTGGCTTCCCAAGAGACCCAGTACTTC. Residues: CASSTGVASQETQYF.

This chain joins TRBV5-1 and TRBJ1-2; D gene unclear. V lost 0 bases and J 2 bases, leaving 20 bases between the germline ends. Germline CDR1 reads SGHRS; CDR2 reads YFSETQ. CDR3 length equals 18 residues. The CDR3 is CASSLDWVGRSSNYGYTF. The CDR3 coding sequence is TGCGCCAGCAGCTTGGATTGGGTGGGCAGATCATCCAACTATGGCTACACCTTC.

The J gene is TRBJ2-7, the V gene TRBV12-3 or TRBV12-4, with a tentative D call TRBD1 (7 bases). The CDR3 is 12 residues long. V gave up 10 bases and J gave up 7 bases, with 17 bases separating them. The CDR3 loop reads CATRGTAGEQYF. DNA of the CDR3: TGTGCCACCCGCGGGACAGCCGGTGAGCAGTACTTC.

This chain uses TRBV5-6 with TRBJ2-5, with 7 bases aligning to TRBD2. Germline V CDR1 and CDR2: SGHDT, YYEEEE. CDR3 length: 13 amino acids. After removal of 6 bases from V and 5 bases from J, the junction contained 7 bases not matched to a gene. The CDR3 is CASILAGVETQYF. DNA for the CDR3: TGTGCCAGCATCCTGGCGGGGGTGGAGACCCAGTACTTC.

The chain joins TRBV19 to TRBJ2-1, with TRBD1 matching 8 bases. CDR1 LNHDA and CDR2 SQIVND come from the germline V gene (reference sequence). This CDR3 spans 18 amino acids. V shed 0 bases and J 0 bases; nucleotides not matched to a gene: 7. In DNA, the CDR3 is TGTGCCAGTAGTATAGATGGGAACAGGGGGGTCTCCTACAATGAGCAGTTCTTC. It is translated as CASSIDGNRGVSYNEQFF.

The CDR3 sequence: CASPLGGALNSGANVLTF. For the CDR3, the DNA is TGCGCCAGCCCCCTGGGGGGGGCTTTAAACTCTGGGGCCAACGTCCTGACTTTC. The chain has TRBV5-1 and TRBJ2-6; D may be TRBD2 (7 bases). Trimming shortened V by 7 bases and J by 0 bases, and 20 bases separated the two germline ends. The CDR3 has 18 residues. Germline loops: CDR1 SGHRS, CDR2 YFSETQ.

The CDR3 DNA reads TGTGCCAGCAGCCTAGCGACAGGGGGAGTCTTTTACGAGCAGTACTTC. It is translated as CASSLATGGVFYEQYF. This chain uses TRBV5-6 with TRBJ2-7, with 9 bases matching TRBD1. Trimming removed 4 bases from V and 4 bases from J; junction bases left unmatched: 12. CDR3 length: 16 amino acids. The germline V gene encodes CDR1 SGHDT and CDR2 YYEEEE.

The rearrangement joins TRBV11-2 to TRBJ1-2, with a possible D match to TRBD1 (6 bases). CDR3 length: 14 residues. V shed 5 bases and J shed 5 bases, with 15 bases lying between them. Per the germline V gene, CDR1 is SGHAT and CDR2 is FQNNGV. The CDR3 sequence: CASSPSGEGYGYTF. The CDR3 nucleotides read TGTGCCAGCAGCCCATCAGGGGAGGGATATGGCTACACCTTC.

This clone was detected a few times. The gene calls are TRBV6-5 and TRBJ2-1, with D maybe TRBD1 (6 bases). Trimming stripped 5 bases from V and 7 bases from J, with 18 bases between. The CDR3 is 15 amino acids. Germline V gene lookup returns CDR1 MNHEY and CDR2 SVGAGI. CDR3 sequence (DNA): TGTGCCAGCAGTCGCACCTTGGACAGCGAGAATGAGCAGTTCTTC. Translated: CASSRTLDSENEQFF.

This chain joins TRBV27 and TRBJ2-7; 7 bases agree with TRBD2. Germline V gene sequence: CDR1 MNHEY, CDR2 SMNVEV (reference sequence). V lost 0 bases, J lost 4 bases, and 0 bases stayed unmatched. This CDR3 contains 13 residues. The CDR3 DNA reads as TGTGCCAGCAGTTTATCGGGGGGGTACGAGCAGTACTTC. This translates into CASSLSGGYEQYF.

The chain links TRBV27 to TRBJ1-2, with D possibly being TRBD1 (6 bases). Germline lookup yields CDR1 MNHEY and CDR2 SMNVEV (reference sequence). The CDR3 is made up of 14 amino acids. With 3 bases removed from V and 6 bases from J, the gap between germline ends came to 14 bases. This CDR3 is CASSLLGGVNGYTF. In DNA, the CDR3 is TGTGCCAGCAGTTTGTTAGGGGGGGTTAATGGCTACACCTTC.

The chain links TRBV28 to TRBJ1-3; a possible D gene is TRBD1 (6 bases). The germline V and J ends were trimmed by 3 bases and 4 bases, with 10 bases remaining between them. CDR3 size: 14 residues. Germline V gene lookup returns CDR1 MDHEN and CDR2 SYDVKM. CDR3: CASSFRGTGNTIYF. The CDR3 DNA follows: TGTGCCAGCAGTTTTAGGGGGACGGGAAACACCATATATTTT.

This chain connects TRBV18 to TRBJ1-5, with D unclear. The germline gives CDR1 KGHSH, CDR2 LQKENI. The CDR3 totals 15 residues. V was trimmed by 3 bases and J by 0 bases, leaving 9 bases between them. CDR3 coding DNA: TGTGCCAGCTCACCGACCGGGATTAGCAATCAGCCCCAGCATTTT. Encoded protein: CASSPTGISNQPQHF.

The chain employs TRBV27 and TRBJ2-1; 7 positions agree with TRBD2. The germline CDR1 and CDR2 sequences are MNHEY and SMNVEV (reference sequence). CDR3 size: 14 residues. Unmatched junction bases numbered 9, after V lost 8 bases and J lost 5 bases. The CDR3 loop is CASHRSGTHNEQFF. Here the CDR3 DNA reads TGTGCCAGCCACCGGAGCGGGACCCACAATGAGCAGTTCTTC.

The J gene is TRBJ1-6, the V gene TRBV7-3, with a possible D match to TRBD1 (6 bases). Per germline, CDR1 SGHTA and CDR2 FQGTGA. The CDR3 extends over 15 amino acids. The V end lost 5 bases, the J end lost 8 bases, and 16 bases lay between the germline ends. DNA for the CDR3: TGTGCCAGCAGCCGCCAAGGGGGACAATATTCACCCCTCCACTTT. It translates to CASSRQGGQYSPLHF.

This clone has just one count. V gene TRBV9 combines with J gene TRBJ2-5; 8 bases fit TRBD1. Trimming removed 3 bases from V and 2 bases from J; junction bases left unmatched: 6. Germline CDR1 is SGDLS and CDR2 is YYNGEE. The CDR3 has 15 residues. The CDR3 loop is CASSAGQVRQETQYF. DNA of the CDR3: TGTGCCAGCAGCGCGGGACAGGTGCGACAAGAGACCCAGTACTTC. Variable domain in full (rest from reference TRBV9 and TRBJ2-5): DSGVTQTPKHLITATGQRVTLRCSPRSGDLSVYWYQQSLDQGLQFLIQYYNGEERAKGNILERFSAQQFPDLHSELNLSSLELGDSALYFCASSAGQVRQETQYFGPGTRLLVL.

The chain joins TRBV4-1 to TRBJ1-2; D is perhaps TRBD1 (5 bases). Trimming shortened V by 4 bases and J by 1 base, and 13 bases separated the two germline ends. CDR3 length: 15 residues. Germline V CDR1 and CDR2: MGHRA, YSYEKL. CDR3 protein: CASSLTRQINYGYTF. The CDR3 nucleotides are TGCGCCAGCAGCCTTACGCGACAGATTAACTATGGCTACACCTTC.

The CDR3 is CASSHTGTNEQFF. Here the CDR3 DNA reads TGTGCCAGCAGCCATACAGGGACCAATGAGCAGTTCTTC. J is TRBJ2-1 and V is TRBV3-1 (or the pseudogene TRBV3-2), with D possibly matching TRBD1 (6 bases). The CDR3 has 13 amino acids. Trimming removed 3 bases at V and 6 bases at J, with 9 bases between. CDR1 and CDR2 (germline): LGHDT, YNNKEL (reference sequence).

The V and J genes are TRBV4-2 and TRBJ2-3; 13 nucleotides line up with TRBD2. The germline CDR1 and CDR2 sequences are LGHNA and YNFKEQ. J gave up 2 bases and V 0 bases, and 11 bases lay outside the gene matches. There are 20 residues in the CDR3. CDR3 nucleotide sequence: TGTGCCAGCAGCCAAGATACGGGCGTGACTAGCGGGGGGTACACAGATACGCAGTATTTT. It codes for CASSQDTGVTSGGYTDTQYF.

The CDR3 region has the DNA TGCGCCAGCAGCCTCCGAGGGGGATTGGACACCGGGGAGCTGTTTTTT. Translated, it gives CASSLRGGLDTGELFF. V gene TRBV4-1 combines with J gene TRBJ2-2; D may be TRBD1 (6 bases). Deletions cut 4 bases from V and 3 bases from J, with 15 bases between. The CDR3 runs to 16 residues. Germline V gene data show CDR1 as MGHRA and CDR2 as YSYEKL.

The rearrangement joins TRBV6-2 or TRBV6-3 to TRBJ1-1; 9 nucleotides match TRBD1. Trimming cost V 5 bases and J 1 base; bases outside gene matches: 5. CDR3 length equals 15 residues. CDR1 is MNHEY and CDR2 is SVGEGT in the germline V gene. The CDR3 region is CASSPQGAKNTEAFF. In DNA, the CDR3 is TGTGCCAGCAGTCCACAGGGGGCAAAGAACACTGAAGCTTTCTTT.

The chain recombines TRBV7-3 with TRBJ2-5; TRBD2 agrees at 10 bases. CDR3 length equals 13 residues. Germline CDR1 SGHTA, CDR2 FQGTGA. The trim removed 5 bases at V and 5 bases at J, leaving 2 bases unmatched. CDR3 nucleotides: TGTGCCAGCAGCCCGGGACTAGCGGAGACCCAGTACTTC. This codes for CASSPGLAETQYF.